These T cell receptor beta chains were read from a single sample in a study of cytomegalovirus exposure and HLA in healthy donors. Only in-frame clones appear in the TCRdb table, and some are missing; sequencing was by immunoSEQ multiplex PCR. The sample has fewer than 65,000 clones, 60% to 85% seen once; the top ten hold approximately 3.3%. Sequenced material: PBMCs. These TCRs come from a woman between 40 and 50 years old in good health and CMV-seropositive. Both conserved end residues are part of each CDR3. Fields, in order: CDR3 DNA, CDR3 protein, J gene, V gene, D gene, clone size. D genes are given only for firm matches. Size is omitted from some rows. Given values are once, few, many or a class for expanded clones.

CDR3 DNA: TGCGCCAGCAGCGCGACCGGAGCTAACTATGGCTACACCTTC
CDR3 protein: CASSATGANYGYTF
J gene: TRBJ1-2
V gene: TRBV4-1
D gene: -
clone size: -

CDR3 DNA: TGTGCCAGCAGCGTAGCTTTGGGGACTAGGGCGACCCAGTACTTC
CDR3 protein: CASSVALGTRATQYF
J gene: TRBJ2-5
V gene: TRBV9
D gene: TRBD2
clone size: -

CDR3 DNA: TGTGCCAGCAGCTTAGAAGGGGGGGCGCAAGGCGGGGAGCTGTTTTTT
CDR3 protein: CASSLEGGAQGGELFF
J gene: TRBJ2-2
V gene: TRBV7-7
D gene: -
clone size: -

CDR3 DNA: TGTGCCAGCAGCCTCCGGTTTGAGTTCACAGATACGCAGTATTTT
CDR3 protein: CASSLRFEFTDTQYF
J gene: TRBJ2-3
V gene: TRBV21-1
D gene: -
clone size: once

CDR3 DNA: TGTGCCAGCAGCTCAGGACAGGGGGCCTATAATTCACCCCTCCACTTT
CDR3 protein: CASSSGQGAYNSPLHF
J gene: TRBJ1-6
V gene: TRBV9
D gene: TRBD1
clone size: -

CDR3 DNA: TGTGCCACCAGCAGGAACCGGGCAACTAATGAAAAACTGTTTTTT
CDR3 protein: CATSRNRATNEKLFF
J gene: TRBJ1-4
V gene: TRBV15
D gene: -
clone size: -

CDR3 DNA: TGTGCCAGCAGGGGCGGGATGGATAACTGGAAACTGTTTTTT
CDR3 protein: CASRGGMDNWKLFF
J gene: TRBJ1-4
V gene: TRBV7-2
D gene: -
clone size: -

CDR3 DNA: TGTGCCAGCAGTTACAGCGGCGGAGCCAATCAGCCCCAGCATTTT
CDR3 protein: CASSYSGGANQPQHF
J gene: TRBJ1-5
V gene: TRBV6-5
D gene: -
clone size: once

CDR3 DNA: TGTGCCAGCAGCTTAGGAACTACTAGCGGGGACTACAATGAGCAGTTCTTC
CDR3 protein: CASSLGTTSGDYNEQFF
J gene: TRBJ2-1
V gene: TRBV11-3
D gene: TRBD2
clone size: -

CDR3 DNA: TGTGCCAGCAGCCTGCAGGGGACCGGGAACACTGAAGCTTTCTTT
CDR3 protein: CASSLQGTGNTEAFF
J gene: TRBJ1-1
V gene: TRBV6-1
D gene: -
clone size: -

CDR3 DNA: TGTGCCAGCAGCCCAGGGGTGGAGCAGTACTTC
CDR3 protein: CASSPGVEQYF
J gene: TRBJ2-7
V gene: TRBV5-8
D gene: -
clone size: -

CDR3 DNA: TGTGCCAGTAGTAGAGGACTAGCGGGGGGGCTGGTCGGGGAGCTGTTTTTT
CDR3 protein: CASSRGLAGGLVGELFF
J gene: TRBJ2-2
V gene: TRBV19
D gene: TRBD2
clone size: -

CDR3 DNA: TGTGCCAGCCGAGGAAACAGGGCCGGAGGCACCATATATTTT
CDR3 protein: CASRGNRAGGTIYF
J gene: TRBJ1-3
V gene: TRBV18
D gene: -
clone size: -

CDR3 DNA: TGTGCCAGCAGCGCGGACAGGAGAAGGATGGGCTACACCTTC
CDR3 protein: CASSADRRRMGYTF
J gene: TRBJ1-2
V gene: TRBV7-8
D gene: TRBD1
clone size: -

CDR3 DNA: TGTGCCAGCAGTTCCCTCGTGGCGGGGGCTTCACCCCTCCACTTT
CDR3 protein: CASSSLVAGASPLHF
J gene: TRBJ1-6
V gene: TRBV27
D gene: -
clone size: -

CDR3 DNA: TGTGCCAGCAGCCCTACCGTGCCCGACAGGGCATACGAGCAGTTCTTC
CDR3 protein: CASSPTVPDRAYEQFF
J gene: TRBJ2-1
V gene: TRBV7-2
D gene: TRBD1
clone size: -

CDR3 DNA: TGCGCCAGCAGCCCCCAACCGGGGGAGGGGGTAAACACTGAAGCTTTCTTT
CDR3 protein: CASSPQPGEGVNTEAFF
J gene: TRBJ1-1
V gene: TRBV4-1
D gene: -
clone size: -

CDR3 DNA: TGTGCCAGCAGTGCAGAGGGCTTCTCTGGAAACACCATATATTTT
CDR3 protein: CASSAEGFSGNTIYF
J gene: TRBJ1-3
V gene: TRBV25-1
D gene: -
clone size: -

CDR3 DNA: TGTGCCGGATCGGGGACAGTCCCTTCATCCGAGCAGTACTTC
CDR3 protein: CAGSGTVPSSEQYF
J gene: TRBJ2-7
V gene: TRBV6-1
D gene: TRBD1
clone size: -

CDR3 DNA: TGTGCCAGCAGCTCTCAGGGTTCGCGGGGCGAAGCTTTCTTT
CDR3 protein: CASSSQGSRGEAFF
J gene: TRBJ1-1
V gene: TRBV7-2
D gene: -
clone size: -

CDR3 DNA: TGCGCCAGCAGCCTGAGAGACTCCTACAATGAGCAGTTCTTC
CDR3 protein: CASSLRDSYNEQFF
J gene: TRBJ2-1
V gene: TRBV5-1
D gene: -
clone size: -

CDR3 DNA: TGTGCCAGCAGTCCTAACCGGTTGAATGAGCAGTTCTTC
CDR3 protein: CASSPNRLNEQFF
J gene: TRBJ2-1
V gene: TRBV2
D gene: -
clone size: -

CDR3 DNA: TGTGCCAGCAGTTACTCCAGCAGGGGACCCGACGAGCAGTACTTC
CDR3 protein: CASSYSSRGPDEQYF
J gene: TRBJ2-7
V gene: TRBV6-5
D gene: -
clone size: -

CDR3 DNA: TGTGCCAGGCGGGGCAGCTCTGGAAACACCATATATTTT
CDR3 protein: CARRGSSGNTIYF
J gene: TRBJ1-3
V gene: TRBV19
D gene: -
clone size: -

CDR3 DNA: TGTGCCAGCAGCTCATTTTCCCTTACTAGCTCCTACGAGCAGTACTTC
CDR3 protein: CASSSFSLTSSYEQYF
J gene: TRBJ2-7
V gene: TRBV7-8
D gene: -
clone size: -

CDR3 DNA: TGTGCCAGTAGTATGGGACAGGGGGCCACTGAAGCTTTCTTT
CDR3 protein: CASSMGQGATEAFF
J gene: TRBJ1-1
V gene: TRBV19
D gene: TRBD1
clone size: -

CDR3 DNA: TGCAGTGCCGGGTGGTGGGTCTCAGCTTTCTTT
CDR3 protein: CSAGWWVSAFF
J gene: TRBJ1-1
V gene: TRBV20-1
D gene: -
clone size: -

CDR3 DNA: TGTGCCAGCAGCTTGGGGGGGAGGGAGTACGAGCAGTACTTC
CDR3 protein: CASSLGGREYEQYF
J gene: TRBJ2-7
V gene: TRBV5-5
D gene: TRBD2
clone size: -

CDR3 DNA: TGTGCCAGCAGTGAAGTAGGTGGGCTGAACACTGAAGCTTTCTTT
CDR3 protein: CASSEVGGLNTEAFF
J gene: TRBJ1-1
V gene: TRBV6-1
D gene: -
clone size: -

CDR3 DNA: TGTGCCTGGAGTGGCCCAGGGACAGGGACAACTGAAGCTTTCTTT
CDR3 protein: CAWSGPGTGTTEAFF
J gene: TRBJ1-1
V gene: TRBV30
D gene: TRBD1
clone size: -

CDR3 DNA: TGTGCCAGCAGTCCCCAGGGGACCTCGGGTAATTCACCCCTCCACTTT
CDR3 protein: CASSPQGTSGNSPLHF
J gene: TRBJ1-6
V gene: TRBV27
D gene: -
clone size: once

CDR3 DNA: TGCAGCGTTGGCGGGGAAGAGACCCAGTACTTC
CDR3 protein: CSVGGEETQYF
J gene: TRBJ2-5
V gene: TRBV29-1
D gene: -
clone size: -

CDR3 DNA: TGTTCCAGCAGCTTAAGGGGCTACGAGCAGTACTTC
CDR3 protein: CSSSLRGYEQYF
J gene: TRBJ2-7
V gene: TRBV7-9
D gene: -
clone size: -

CDR3 DNA: TGCAGCGTTTCCAACGACAGGGCTGGAAACACCATATATTTT
CDR3 protein: CSVSNDRAGNTIYF
J gene: TRBJ1-3
V gene: TRBV29-1
D gene: TRBD1
clone size: -

CDR3 DNA: TGTGCCAGCAGCGACAGCTACGAGCAGTACTTC
CDR3 protein: CASSDSYEQYF
J gene: TRBJ2-7
V gene: TRBV6-5
D gene: -
clone size: once

CDR3 DNA: TGTGCCAGCACCGACGGGACAGGACTAGCCTACGAGCAGTACTTC
CDR3 protein: CASTDGTGLAYEQYF
J gene: TRBJ2-7
V gene: TRBV5-6
D gene: -
clone size: -

CDR3 DNA: TGCGCCAGCAGCTTAATTCGACTAGCCGATGGCCCGGAGACCCAGTACTTC
CDR3 protein: CASSLIRLADGPETQYF
J gene: TRBJ2-5
V gene: TRBV5-1
D gene: TRBD2
clone size: -

CDR3 DNA: TGTGCCAGCAGCTTAGTTCAGGGCACCTACGAGCAGTACTTC
CDR3 protein: CASSLVQGTYEQYF
J gene: TRBJ2-7
V gene: TRBV7-9
D gene: -
clone size: -

CDR3 DNA: TGTGCCAGTCGCCCGGGGACAGGGCACTATGGCTACACCTTC
CDR3 protein: CASRPGTGHYGYTF
J gene: TRBJ1-2
V gene: TRBV18
D gene: TRBD1
clone size: -

CDR3 DNA: TGTGCCAGCAGCTTCGACAGGCCCAACACCGGGGAGCTGTTTTTT
CDR3 protein: CASSFDRPNTGELFF
J gene: TRBJ2-2
V gene: TRBV7-2
D gene: -
clone size: -

CDR3 DNA: TGTGCCTGGAACCGAGGAGGGGTGGGAGAGACCCAGTACTTC
CDR3 protein: CAWNRGGVGETQYF
J gene: TRBJ2-5
V gene: TRBV30
D gene: -
clone size: -

CDR3 DNA: TGTGCCAGCAGCTCCCCTTCGGGGTTCCGGGTTAATACGCAGTATTTT
CDR3 protein: CASSSPSGFRVNTQYF
J gene: TRBJ2-3
V gene: TRBV7-6
D gene: -
clone size: -

CDR3 DNA: TGTGCCAGCAGCTTAGATTCTCGGGGTAGCAATCAGCCCCAGCATTTT
CDR3 protein: CASSLDSRGSNQPQHF
J gene: TRBJ1-5
V gene: TRBV7-2
D gene: -
clone size: -

CDR3 DNA: TGTGCCAGCAGCGTAGGTCTAGCGGGGACGGGAGAGACCCAGTACTTC
CDR3 protein: CASSVGLAGTGETQYF
J gene: TRBJ2-5
V gene: TRBV9
D gene: TRBD2
clone size: -

CDR3 DNA: TGTGCCAGCAGCCAATCGACAGGGTACGGGGAGACCCAGTACTTC
CDR3 protein: CASSQSTGYGETQYF
J gene: TRBJ2-5
V gene: TRBV5-5
D gene: TRBD1
clone size: -

CDR3 DNA: TGCGCCAGCAGCCAAGAGGGGCAGCTTAGTCAGCCCCAGCATTTT
CDR3 protein: CASSQEGQLSQPQHF
J gene: TRBJ1-5
V gene: TRBV4-1
D gene: -
clone size: -

CDR3 DNA: TGCGCCAGCAGCCCGACAGGGTTCGGAAACACCATATATTTT
CDR3 protein: CASSPTGFGNTIYF
J gene: TRBJ1-3
V gene: TRBV5-1
D gene: TRBD1
clone size: -

CDR3 DNA: TGTGCCTGGAGTGCGGGTCCCGGGGAGCTGTTTTTT
CDR3 protein: CAWSAGPGELFF
J gene: TRBJ2-2
V gene: TRBV30
D gene: -
clone size: -